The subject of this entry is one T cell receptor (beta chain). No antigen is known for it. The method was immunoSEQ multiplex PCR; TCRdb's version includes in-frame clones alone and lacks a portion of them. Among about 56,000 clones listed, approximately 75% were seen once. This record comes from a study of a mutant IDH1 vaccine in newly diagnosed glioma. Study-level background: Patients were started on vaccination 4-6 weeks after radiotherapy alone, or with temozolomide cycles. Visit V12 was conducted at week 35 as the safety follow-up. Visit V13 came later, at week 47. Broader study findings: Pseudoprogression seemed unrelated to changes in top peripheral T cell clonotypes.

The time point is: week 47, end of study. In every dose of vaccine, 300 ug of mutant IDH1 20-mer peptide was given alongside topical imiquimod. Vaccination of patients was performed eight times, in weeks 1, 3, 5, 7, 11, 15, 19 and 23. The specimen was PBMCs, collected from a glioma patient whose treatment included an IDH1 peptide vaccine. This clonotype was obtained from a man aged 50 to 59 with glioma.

The CDR3 region has the DNA TGTGCCAGCAGTTCCACTAGCGGGGGGCGTAATGAGCAGTTCTTC. It yields the protein CASSSTSGGRNEQFF. V usage is TRBV6-5 and J usage is TRBJ2-1, with 12 bases identical to TRBD2. The V gene end was trimmed by 4 bases and the J gene end by 7 bases; junction bases not matched to a gene: 5. In germline, CDR1 is MNHEY, CDR2 SVGAGI. The CDR3 has 15 residues.